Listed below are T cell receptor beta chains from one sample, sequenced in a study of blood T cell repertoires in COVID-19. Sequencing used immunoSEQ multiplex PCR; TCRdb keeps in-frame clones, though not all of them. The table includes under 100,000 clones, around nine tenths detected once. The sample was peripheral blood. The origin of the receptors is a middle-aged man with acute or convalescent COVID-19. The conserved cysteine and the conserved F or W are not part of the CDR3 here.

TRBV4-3 ASSQDISGSYSPLH
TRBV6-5 ASAADTQY
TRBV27 ASSPPGTDSYEQY
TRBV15 ATSSKGLTTDTQY
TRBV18 ASSRLGGVDYGYT
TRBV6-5 ASGSGGEKLF
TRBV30 AWSPGQANYGYT
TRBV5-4 ASSRKSDEQF
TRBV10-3 AISPGTGYYGYT
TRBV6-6 ASTGQGATGANVLT
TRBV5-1 ASSLGQGNAGELF
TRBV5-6 ASSRRDRGNNEQF
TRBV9 ASSVQGENSPLH
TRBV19 ASRPDQGLRGYT
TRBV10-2 ASSTGNNSPLH
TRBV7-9 ASSPTSGSANTQY
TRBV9 ASSVTSGNNEQF
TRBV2 ASSERSGGGYT
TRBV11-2 ASSLGSYTDTQY
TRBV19 ASSTRLAGEQETQY
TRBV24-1 ATSDRQGLGQF
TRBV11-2 ASSLSRGVGQETQY
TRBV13 ASSSVDYGYT
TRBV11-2 ASGDARETQY
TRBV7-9 ASSLELQGRNSPLH
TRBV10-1 ASSEGDRKNTEAF
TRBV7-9 ASSNRGSYNEQF
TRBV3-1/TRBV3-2 ASSQEQLRVQSLRGNSPLH
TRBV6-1 ASSATSGVLGETQY
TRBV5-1 ASSPSGGSHNEQF
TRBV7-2 ASSRRTSETQY
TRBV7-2 ASRGQSTGELF
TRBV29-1 SVSSGRGFTEAF
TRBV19 ATRGGNTGELF
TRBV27 ASSLKGVGQGLNQPQH
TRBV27 ASKGYRGNNSPLH
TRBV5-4 ASSLTSGQGRNEQY
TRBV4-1 ASSQPTGGNYGYT
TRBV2 ASRPGLAGVWF
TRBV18 ASSPRGTAQGAF